The clone carrying this T cell receptor beta chain occurred many times. Each CDR3 protein is one row after TCRdb ran MiXCR on the PCR reads. The data hold about 640,000 distinct CDR3 sequences, with just under 20% observed a single time. These data originate in a study of molecular identifiers for immune sequencing clone quantification. Looked up from germline, CDR1 is DFQATT and CDR2 is SNEGSKA (reference sequence). V lost 1 base to trimming and J lost 5 bases; unmatched junction nucleotides: 9. The CDR3 sequence is 15 residues long. Specimen: naive CD8+ T cells from blood, with Jurkat cell RNA spiked in. Subset indicated: FACS-sorted CD8+CD4-CCR7+CD45RA+ naive T cells. The TCR sequence derives from a human donor in good health. Some libraries in this study had Jurkat cell RNA spiked in. The V and J genes are TRBV20-1 and TRBJ2-7; 9 nucleotides agree with TRBD2. The CDR3 region has the DNA TGCAGTGCTAGAGTGTTGATAGCGGGAGACCACGAGCAGTACTTC. This sequence encodes CSARVLIAGDHEQYF.